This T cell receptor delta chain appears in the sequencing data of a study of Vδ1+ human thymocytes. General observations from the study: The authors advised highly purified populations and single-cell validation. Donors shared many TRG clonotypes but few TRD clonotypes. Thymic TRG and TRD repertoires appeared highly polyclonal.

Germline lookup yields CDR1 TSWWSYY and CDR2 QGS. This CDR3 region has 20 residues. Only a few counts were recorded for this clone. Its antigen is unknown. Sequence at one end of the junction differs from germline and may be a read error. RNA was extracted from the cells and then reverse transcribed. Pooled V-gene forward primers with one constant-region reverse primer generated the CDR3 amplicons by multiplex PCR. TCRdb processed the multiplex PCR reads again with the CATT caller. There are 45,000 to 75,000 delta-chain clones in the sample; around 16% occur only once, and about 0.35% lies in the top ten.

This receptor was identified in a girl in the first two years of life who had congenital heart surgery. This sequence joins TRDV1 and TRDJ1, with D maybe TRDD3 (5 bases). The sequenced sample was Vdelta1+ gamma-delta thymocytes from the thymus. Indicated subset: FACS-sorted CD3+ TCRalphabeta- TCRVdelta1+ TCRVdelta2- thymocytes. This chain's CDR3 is CALGERPPGRLGSPADKLIF. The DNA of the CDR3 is TGTGCTCTTGGGGAACGGCCACCCGGGAGGCTGGGTTCCCCGGCCGATAAGCTCATCTTT.